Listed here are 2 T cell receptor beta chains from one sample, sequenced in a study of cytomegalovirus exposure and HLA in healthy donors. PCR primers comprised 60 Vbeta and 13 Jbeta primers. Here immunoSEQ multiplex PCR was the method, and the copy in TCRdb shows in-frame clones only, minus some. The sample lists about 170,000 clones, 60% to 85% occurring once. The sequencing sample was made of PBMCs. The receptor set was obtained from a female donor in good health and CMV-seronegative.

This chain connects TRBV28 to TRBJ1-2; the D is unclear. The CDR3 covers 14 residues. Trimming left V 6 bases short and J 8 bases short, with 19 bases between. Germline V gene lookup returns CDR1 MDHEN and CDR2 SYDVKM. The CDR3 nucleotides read TGTGCCAGCAGCGTTGACAACGCTGGAATCGGCTACACCTTC. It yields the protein CASSVDNAGIGYTF.

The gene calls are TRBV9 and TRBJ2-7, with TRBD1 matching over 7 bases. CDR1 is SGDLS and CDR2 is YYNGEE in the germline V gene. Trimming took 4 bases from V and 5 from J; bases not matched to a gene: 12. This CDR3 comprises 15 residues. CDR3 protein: CASSTSGWDRDEQYF. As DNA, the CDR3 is TGTGCCAGCAGCACCTCGGGCTGGGACAGAGACGAGCAGTACTTC.